This is a list of T cell receptor beta chains from one sample in a study of blood T cell repertoires in COVID-19. Repertoires were generated with immunoSEQ multiplex PCR, while TCRdb's copy carries only in-frame clones and drops some. The sample records approximately 92,000 clones, 82% being singletons. Sequenced material: peripheral blood. The receptors stem from a man older than 75 with acute or convalescent COVID-19. Both conserved end residues are part of each CDR3. The D gene is left open where the match is weak.

TRBJ2-1,TRBD2,16,TRBV18,CASSPLAEDLYNEQFF
TRBJ2-6,TRBD2,16,TRBV18,CASSLAGSLGANVLTF
TRBJ2-3,TRBD2,16,TRBV5-1,CASSPPSGVKGDTQYF
TRBJ1-2,-,14,TRBV2,CASSYARSGYGYTF
TRBJ2-3,TRBD1,14,TRBV6-4,CASRGDRVEVTQYF
TRBJ2-7,TRBD2,15,TRBV25-1,CASSGTSGTQYEQYF
TRBJ2-7,TRBD2,13,TRBV18,CASSPAGGREQYF
TRBJ2-2,TRBD1,13,TRBV6-2/TRBV6-3,CASSWTGTGELFF
TRBJ2-7,-,11,TRBV5-6,CASSLVAEQYF
TRBJ2-7,-,14,TRBV9,CASSVGRGFDEQYF
TRBJ2-7,TRBD2,16,TRBV5-1,CASSPIMRGGRVEQYF
TRBJ1-6,-,17,TRBV3-1/TRBV3-2,CASSRRPLSLDNSPLHF
TRBJ2-7,-,15,TRBV19,CASSMQDGGSYEQYF
TRBJ2-3,TRBD1,15,TRBV30,CAWRARTGVADTQYF
TRBJ2-1,-,14,TRBV5-4,CASSLAGSYNEQFF
TRBJ2-3,-,14,TRBV7-2,CASRPTRGGGTQYF
TRBJ1-5,TRBD1,15,TRBV27,CASSSKQGVRQPQHF
TRBJ2-7,TRBD1,14,TRBV14,CASSTGDPFYEQYF
TRBJ2-7,TRBD1,15,TRBV6-2/TRBV6-3,CASSAPGQGVYEQYF
TRBJ2-1,-,16,TRBV5-1,CASSLAAGFSQDEQFF
TRBJ2-7,TRBD1,16,TRBV5-4,CASSPSGGTGNSEQYF
TRBJ2-5,TRBD2,16,TRBV15,CATSWGGSGIAETQYF
TRBJ2-7,-,14,TRBV15,CATSRKGRGYEQYF
TRBJ2-1,TRBD2,15,TRBV19,CASSPSGGFDNEQFF
TRBJ1-5,-,14,TRBV28,CASSLSLVNQPQHF
TRBJ2-1,-,12,TRBV27,CASSFQYNEQFF
TRBJ1-1,-,12,TRBV6-5,CASSPEVGEAFF
TRBJ2-4,-,15,TRBV28,CASSLGPGAKNIQYF
TRBJ2-3,-,13,TRBV7-2,CASSLVRGDTQYF
TRBJ1-2,TRBD1,12,TRBV7-9,CASSPRQGAYTF
TRBJ1-5,-,15,TRBV6-2/TRBV6-3,CASSYYGNSNQPQHF
TRBJ2-7,TRBD2,15,TRBV5-6,CASSPRTSGGYEQYF
TRBJ2-5,-,14,TRBV15,CATSRGRAEIGTYF
TRBJ1-2,TRBD1,13,TRBV12-3/TRBV12-4,CASRATGGGGYTF
TRBJ2-1,TRBD2,18,TRBV9,CASSVGPVLAGGIAEQFF
TRBJ2-7,-,14,TRBV27,CASSLSLLPYEQYF
TRBJ1-5,-,13,TRBV6-2/TRBV6-3,CASSSFGNQPQHF
TRBJ1-6,-,14,TRBV30,CAWSVPVNNSPLHF
TRBJ1-3,-,18,TRBV7-2,CASSSQAARLLSGNTIYF
TRBJ2-5,TRBD2,16,TRBV28,CASSFWGGERGEAQYF
TRBJ1-4,-,17,TRBV24-1,CATSDSGAEDPNEKLFF
TRBJ2-5,TRBD2,14,TRBV6-2/TRBV6-3,CASSYGTRDETQYF
TRBJ1-4,TRBD1,19,TRBV11-2,CASSPHLRGPGSTNEKLFF
TRBJ1-1,-,15,TRBV27,CASSQGQTMNTEAFF
TRBJ1-1,TRBD1,12,TRBV2,CASSGGQGTAFF
TRBJ1-4,TRBD1,14,TRBV7-2,CASSRDRGGEKLFF
TRBJ2-5,-,15,TRBV27,CASRPLGTAQETQYF
TRBJ2-5,TRBD1,15,TRBV12-5,CASGPGTGGSETQYF
TRBJ2-2,TRBD2,16,TRBV7-2,CASSSGLAGGVGELFF
TRBJ2-7,TRBD1,14,TRBV6-5,CASSRDSKSYEQYF
TRBJ2-6,TRBD1,19,TRBV7-9,CASSLRGGQGAPGANVLTF
TRBJ2-1,TRBD1,14,TRBV5-6,CASSNSRGPNEQFF